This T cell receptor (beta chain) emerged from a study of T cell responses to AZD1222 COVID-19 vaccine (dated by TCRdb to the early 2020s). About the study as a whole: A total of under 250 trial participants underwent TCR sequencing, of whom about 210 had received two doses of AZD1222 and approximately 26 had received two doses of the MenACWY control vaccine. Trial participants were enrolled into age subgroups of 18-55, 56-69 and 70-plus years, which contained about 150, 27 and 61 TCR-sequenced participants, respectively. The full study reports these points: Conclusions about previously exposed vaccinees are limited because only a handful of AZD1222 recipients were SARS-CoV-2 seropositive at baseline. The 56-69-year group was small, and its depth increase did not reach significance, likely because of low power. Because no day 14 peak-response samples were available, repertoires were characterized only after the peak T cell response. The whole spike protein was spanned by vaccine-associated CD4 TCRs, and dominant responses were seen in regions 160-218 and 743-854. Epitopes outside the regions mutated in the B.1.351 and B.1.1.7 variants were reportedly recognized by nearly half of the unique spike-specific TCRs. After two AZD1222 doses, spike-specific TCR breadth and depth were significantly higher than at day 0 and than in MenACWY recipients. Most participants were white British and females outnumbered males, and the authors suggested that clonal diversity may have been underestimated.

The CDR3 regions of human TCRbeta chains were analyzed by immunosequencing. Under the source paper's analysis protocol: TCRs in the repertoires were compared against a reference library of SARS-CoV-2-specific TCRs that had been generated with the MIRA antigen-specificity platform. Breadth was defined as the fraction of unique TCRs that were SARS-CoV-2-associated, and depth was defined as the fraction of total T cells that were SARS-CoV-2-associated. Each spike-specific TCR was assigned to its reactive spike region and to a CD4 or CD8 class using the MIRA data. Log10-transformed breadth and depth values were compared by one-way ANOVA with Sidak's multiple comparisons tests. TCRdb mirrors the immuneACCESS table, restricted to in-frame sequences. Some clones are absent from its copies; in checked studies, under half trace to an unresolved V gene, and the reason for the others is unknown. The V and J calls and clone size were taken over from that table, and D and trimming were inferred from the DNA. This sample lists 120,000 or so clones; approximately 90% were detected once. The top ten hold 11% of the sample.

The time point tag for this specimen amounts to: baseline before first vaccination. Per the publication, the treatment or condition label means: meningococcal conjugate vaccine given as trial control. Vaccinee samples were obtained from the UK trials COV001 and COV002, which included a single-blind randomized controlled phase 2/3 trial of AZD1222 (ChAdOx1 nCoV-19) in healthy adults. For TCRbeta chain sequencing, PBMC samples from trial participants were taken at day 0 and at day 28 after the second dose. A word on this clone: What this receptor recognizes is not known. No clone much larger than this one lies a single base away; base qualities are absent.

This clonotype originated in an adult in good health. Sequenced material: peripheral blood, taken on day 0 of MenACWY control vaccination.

The bases are TGTGCCAGCAGCTTGGTAGAGGTTGGTTCACCCCTCCACTTT. Its protein product is CASSLVEVGSPLHF. The rearrangement joined TRBV5-5 to TRBJ1-6; the D gene lacks a confident call. Reading from cysteine to phenylalanine, the CDR3 counts 14 amino acids. The kept DNA is CDR3 alone, 42 bases in frame from the first base. Per the germline V gene (reference sequence), SGHKS is the CDR1 and YYEKEE is the CDR2. Between the V and J ends, shortened by 0 bases and 9 bases respectively, the junction contains 10 bases.